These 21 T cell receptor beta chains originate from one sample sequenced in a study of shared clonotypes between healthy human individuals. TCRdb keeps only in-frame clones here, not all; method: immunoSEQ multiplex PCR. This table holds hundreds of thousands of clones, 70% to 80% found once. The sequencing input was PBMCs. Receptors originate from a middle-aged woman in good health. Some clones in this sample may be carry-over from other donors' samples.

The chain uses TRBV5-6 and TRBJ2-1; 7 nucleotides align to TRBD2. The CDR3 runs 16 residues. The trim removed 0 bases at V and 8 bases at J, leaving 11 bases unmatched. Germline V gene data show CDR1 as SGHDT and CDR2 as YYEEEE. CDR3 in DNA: TGTGCCAGCAGCTTGGCCTGGGGAGCGGGGCCAGATGAGCAGTTCTTC. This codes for CASSLAWGAGPDEQFF.

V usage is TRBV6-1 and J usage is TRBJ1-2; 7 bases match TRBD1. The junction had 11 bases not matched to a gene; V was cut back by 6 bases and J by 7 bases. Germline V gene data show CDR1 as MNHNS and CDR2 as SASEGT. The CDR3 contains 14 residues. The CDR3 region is CASRGGGGAGGYTF. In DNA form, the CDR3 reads TGTGCCAGCAGAGGGGGAGGGGGCGCGGGTGGCTACACCTTC.

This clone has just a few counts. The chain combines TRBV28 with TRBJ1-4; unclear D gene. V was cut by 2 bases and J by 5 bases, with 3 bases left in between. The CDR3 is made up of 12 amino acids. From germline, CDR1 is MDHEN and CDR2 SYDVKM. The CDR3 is CASSLGNEKLFF. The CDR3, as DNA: TGTGCCAGCAGTTTAGGGAATGAAAAACTGTTTTTT. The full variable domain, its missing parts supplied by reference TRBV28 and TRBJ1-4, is DVKVTQSSRYLVKRTGEKVFLECVQDMDHENMFWYRQDPGLGLRLIYFSYDVKMKEKGDIPEGYSVSREKKERFSLILESASTNQTSMYLCASSLGNEKLFFGSGTQLSVL.

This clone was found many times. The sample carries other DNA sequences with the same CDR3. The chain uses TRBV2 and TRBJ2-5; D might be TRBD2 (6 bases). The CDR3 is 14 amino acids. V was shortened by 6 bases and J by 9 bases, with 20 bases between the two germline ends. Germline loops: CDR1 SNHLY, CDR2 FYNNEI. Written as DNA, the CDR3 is TGTGCCAGCAGGGGGTCTAGCGCTGGATTTTCCCAGTACTTC. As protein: CASRGSSAGFSQYF. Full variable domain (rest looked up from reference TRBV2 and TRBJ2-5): EPEVTQTPSHQVTQMGQEVILRCVPISNHLYFYWYRQILGQKVEFLVSFYNNEISEKSEIFDDQFSVERPDGSNFTLKIRSTKLEDSAMYFCASRGSSAGFSQYFGPGTRLLVL.

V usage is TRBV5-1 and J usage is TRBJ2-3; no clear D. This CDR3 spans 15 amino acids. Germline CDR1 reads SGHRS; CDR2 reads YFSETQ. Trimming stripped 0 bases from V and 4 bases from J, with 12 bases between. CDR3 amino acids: CASSLGLGAADTQYF. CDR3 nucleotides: TGCGCCAGCAGCTTGGGGCTAGGCGCGGCAGATACGCAGTATTTT. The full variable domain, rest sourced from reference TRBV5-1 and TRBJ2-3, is KAGVTQTPRYLIKTRGQQVTLSCSPISGHRSVSWYQQTPGQGLQFLFEYFSETQRNKGNFPGRFSGRQFSNSRSEMNVSTLELGDSALYLCASSLGLGAADTQYFGPGTRLTVL.

CDR3 protein: CASSYYTGAGTEAFF. CDR3 in DNA: TGTGCCAGCAGCTACTATACAGGGGCGGGCACTGAAGCTTTCTTT. The chain couples TRBV5-4 to TRBJ1-1; TRBD1 matches at 7 bases. The germline V gene encodes CDR1 SGHNT and CDR2 YYREEE (reference sequence). The CDR3 extends over 15 amino acids. J gave up 4 bases and V 3 bases, and 9 bases lay outside the gene matches. The full variable domain, its missing parts supplied by reference TRBV5-4 and TRBJ1-1, is ETGVTQSPTHLIKTRGQQVTLRCSSQSGHNTVSWYQQALGQGPQFIFQYYREEENGRGNFPPRFSGLQFPNYSSELNVNALELDDSALYLCASSYYTGAGTEAFFGQGTRLTVV.

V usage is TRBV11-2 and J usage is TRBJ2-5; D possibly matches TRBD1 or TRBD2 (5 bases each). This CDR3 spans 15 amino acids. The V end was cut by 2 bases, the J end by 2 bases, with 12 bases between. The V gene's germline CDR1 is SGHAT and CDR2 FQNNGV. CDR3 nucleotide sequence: TGTGCCAGCAGCTTAAACTCGGGGCAGCAAGAGACCCAGTACTTC. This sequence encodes CASSLNSGQQETQYF.

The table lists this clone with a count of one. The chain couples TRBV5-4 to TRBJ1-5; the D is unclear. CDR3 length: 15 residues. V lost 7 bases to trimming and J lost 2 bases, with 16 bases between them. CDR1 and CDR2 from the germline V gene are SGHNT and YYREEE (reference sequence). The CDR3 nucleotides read TGTGCCAGCTCGCTGGGCCCGCGGGGCAATCAGCCCCAGCATTTT. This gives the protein CASSLGPRGNQPQHF.

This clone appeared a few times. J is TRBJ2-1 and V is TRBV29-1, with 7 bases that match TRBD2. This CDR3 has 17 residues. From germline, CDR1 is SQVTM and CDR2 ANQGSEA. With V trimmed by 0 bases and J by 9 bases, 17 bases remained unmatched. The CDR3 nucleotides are TGCAGCGTTGAAGATCTTTCAGCGGGGACCCGGGTAGGTGAGCAGTTCTTC. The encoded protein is CSVEDLSAGTRVGEQFF.

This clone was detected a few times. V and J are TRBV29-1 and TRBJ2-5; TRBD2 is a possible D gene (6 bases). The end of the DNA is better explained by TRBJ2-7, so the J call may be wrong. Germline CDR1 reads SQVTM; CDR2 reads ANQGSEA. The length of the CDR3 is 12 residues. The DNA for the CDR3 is TGCAGCGTTGAGGAGGGGCCCTACGAGCAGTACTTC. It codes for CSVEEGPYEQYF.

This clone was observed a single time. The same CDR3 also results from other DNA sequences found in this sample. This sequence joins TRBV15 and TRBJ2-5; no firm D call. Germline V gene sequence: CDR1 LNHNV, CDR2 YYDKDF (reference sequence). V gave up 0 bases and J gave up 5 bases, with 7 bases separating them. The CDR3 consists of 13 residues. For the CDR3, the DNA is TGTGCCACCAGCAGAGATCGGCAGGAGACCCAGTACTTC. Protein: CATSRDRQETQYF.

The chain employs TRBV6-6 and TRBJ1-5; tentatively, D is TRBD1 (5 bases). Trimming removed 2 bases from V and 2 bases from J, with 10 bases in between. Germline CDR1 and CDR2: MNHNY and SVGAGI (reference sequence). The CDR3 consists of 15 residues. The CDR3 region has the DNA TGTGCCAGCAGTTACCGAGACAGCGGCAATCAGCCCCAGCATTTT. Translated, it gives CASSYRDSGNQPQHF.

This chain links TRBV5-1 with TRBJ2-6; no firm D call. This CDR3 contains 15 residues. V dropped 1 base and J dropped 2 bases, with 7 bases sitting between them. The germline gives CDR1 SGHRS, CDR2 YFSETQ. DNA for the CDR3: TGCGCCAGCAGCTTGAGGACCACTGGGGCCAACGTCCTGACTTTC. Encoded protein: CASSLRTTGANVLTF.

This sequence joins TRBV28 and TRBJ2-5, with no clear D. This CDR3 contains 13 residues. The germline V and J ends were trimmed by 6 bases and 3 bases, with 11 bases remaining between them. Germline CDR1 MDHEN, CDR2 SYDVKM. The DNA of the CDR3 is TGTGCCAGCAGGGAACCAGGAGAAGAGACCCAGTACTTC. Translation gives CASREPGEETQYF. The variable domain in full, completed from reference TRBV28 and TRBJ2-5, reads DVKVTQSSRYLVKRTGEKVFLECVQDMDHENMFWYRQDPGLGLRLIYFSYDVKMKEKGDIPEGYSVSREKKERFSLILESASTNQTSMYLCASREPGEETQYFGPGTRLLVL.

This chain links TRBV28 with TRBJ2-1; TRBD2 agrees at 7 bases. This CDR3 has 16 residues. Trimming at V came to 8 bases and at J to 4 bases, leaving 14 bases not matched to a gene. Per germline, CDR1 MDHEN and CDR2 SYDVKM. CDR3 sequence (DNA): TGTGCCAGCGGTATTCGAGCTAGCGGAGGATACAATGAGCAGTTCTTC. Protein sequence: CASGIRASGGYNEQFF.

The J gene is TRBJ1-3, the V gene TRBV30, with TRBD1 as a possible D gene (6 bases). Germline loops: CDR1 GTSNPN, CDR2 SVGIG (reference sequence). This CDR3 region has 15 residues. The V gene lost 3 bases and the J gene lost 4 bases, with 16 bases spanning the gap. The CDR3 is CAWRKTGYFGNTIYF. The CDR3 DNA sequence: TGTGCCTGGAGGAAGACAGGCTATTTCGGAAACACCATATATTTT.

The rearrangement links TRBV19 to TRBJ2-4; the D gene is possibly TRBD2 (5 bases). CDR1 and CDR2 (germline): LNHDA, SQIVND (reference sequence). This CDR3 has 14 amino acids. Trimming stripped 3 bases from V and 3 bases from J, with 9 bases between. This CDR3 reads CASSIGVGKNIQYF. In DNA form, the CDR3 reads TGTGCCAGTAGTATCGGGGTTGGCAAAAACATTCAGTACTTC.

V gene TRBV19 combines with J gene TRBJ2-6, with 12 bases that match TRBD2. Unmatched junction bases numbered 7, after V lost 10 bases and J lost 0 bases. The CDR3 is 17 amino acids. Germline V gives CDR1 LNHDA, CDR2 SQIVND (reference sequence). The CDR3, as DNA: TGTGCCACCTCTAGCGGGAGGGCGAGCTCTGGGGCCAACGTCCTGACTTTC. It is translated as CATSSGRASSGANVLTF.

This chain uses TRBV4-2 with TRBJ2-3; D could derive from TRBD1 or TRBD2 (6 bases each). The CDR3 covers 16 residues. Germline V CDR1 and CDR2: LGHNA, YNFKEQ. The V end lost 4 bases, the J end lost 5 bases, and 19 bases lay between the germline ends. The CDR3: CASSPSLQGGGDTQYF. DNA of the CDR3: TGTGCCAGCAGCCCTAGCCTCCAAGGAGGGGGAGATACGCAGTATTTT.

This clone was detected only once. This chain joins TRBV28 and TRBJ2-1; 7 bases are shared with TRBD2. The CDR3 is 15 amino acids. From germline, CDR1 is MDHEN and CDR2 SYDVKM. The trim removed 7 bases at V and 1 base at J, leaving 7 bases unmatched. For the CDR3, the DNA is TGTGCCAGCATTGGGGAGGGCCGATCCTACAATGAGCAGTTCTTC. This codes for CASIGEGRSYNEQFF.

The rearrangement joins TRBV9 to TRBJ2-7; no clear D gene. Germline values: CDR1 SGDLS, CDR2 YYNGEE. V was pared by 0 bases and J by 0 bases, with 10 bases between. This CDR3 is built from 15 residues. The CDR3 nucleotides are TGTGCCAGCAGCGTAGATGGTCAGCCCTCCTACGAGCAGTACTTC. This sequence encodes CASSVDGQPSYEQYF.